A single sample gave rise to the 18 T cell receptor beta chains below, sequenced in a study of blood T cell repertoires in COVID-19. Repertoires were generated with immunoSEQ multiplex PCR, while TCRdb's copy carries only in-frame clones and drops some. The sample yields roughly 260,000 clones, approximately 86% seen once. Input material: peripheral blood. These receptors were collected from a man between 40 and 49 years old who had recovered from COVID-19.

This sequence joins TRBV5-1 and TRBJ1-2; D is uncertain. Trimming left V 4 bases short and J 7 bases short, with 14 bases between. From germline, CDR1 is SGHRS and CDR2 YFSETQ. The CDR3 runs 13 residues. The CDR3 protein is CASSPLGAGGYTF. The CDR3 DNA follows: TGCGCCAGCAGCCCACTGGGAGCTGGTGGCTACACCTTC.

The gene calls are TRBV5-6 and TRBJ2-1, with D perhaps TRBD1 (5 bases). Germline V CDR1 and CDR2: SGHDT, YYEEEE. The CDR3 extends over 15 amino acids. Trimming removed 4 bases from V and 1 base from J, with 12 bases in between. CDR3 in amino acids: CASSAGLRSYNEQFF. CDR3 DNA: TGTGCCAGCAGCGCAGGGTTAAGGTCCTACAATGAGCAGTTCTTC.

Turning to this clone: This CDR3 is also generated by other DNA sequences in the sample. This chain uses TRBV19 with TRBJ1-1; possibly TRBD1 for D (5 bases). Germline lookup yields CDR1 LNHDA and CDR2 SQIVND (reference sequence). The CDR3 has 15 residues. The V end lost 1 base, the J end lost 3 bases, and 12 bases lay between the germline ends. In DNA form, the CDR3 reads TGTGCCAGTAGTATAGTGGGGCGTGGAGACACTGAAGCTTTCTTT. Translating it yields CASSIVGRGDTEAFF.

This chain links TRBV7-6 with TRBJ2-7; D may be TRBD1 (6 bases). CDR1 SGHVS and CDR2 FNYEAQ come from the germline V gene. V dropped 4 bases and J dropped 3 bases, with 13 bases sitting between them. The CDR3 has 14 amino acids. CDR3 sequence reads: CASSSQGAHYEQYF. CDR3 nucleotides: TGTGCCAGCAGCTCACAGGGTGCCCACTACGAGCAGTACTTC.

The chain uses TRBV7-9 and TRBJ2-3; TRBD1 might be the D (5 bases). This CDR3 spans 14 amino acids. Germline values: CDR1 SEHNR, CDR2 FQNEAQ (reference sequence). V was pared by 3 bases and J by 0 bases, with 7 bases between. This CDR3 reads CASSFDSSTDTQYF. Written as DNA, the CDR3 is TGTGCCAGCAGCTTCGACAGTAGCACAGATACGCAGTATTTT.

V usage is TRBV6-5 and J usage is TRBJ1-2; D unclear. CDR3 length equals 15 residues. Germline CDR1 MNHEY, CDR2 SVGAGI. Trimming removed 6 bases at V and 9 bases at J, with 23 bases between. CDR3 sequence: CASRRSPAVSESYTF. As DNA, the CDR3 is TGTGCCAGCAGAAGATCACCGGCCGTTTCGGAGAGCTACACCTTC.

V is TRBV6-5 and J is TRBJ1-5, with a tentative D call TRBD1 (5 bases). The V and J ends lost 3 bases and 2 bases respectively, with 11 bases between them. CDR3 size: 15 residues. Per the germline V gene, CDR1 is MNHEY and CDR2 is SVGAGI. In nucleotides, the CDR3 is TGTGCCAGCAGTTATGGGGCGGGAGGCAATCAGCCCCAGCATTTT. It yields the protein CASSYGAGGNQPQHF.

The CDR3 nucleotides are TGTGCCAGCAGCGACGGGACAGGGGTCTACGAGCAGTACTTC. Translated, it gives CASSDGTGVYEQYF. The chain is built from TRBV5-6 and TRBJ2-7, with 10 bases that match TRBD1. The length of the CDR3 is 14 residues. J lost 3 bases, V lost 4 bases, and 4 bases had no gene match. Per germline, CDR1 SGHDT and CDR2 YYEEEE.

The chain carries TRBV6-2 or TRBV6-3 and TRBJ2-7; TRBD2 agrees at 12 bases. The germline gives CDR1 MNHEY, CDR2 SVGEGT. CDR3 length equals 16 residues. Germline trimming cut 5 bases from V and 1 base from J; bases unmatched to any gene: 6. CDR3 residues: CASSAWTSGKSYEQYF. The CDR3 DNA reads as TGTGCCAGCAGTGCATGGACTAGCGGGAAATCCTACGAGCAGTACTTC.

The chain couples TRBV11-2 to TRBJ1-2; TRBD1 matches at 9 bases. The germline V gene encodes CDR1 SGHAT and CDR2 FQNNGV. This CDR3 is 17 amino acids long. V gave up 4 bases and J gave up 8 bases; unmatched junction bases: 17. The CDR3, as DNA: TGTGCCAGCAGCTCTCCAACCGGGACAGGGAAATTTGCGGGCTACACCTTC. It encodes CASSSPTGTGKFAGYTF.

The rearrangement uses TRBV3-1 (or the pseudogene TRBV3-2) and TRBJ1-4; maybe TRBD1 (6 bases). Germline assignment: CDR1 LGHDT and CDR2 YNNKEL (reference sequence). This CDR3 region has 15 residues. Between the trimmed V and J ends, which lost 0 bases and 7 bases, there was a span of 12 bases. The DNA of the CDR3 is TGTGCCAGCAGCCAAGATGGCAGGGGTAGTGAAAAACTGTTTTTT. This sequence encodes CASSQDGRGSEKLFF.

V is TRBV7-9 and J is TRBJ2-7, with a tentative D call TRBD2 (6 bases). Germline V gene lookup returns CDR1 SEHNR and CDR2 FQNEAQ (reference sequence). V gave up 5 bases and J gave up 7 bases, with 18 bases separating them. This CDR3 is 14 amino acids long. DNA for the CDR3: TGTGCCAGCAGCGCTCCGGGACTCCCAATAGAGCAGTACTTC. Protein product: CASSAPGLPIEQYF. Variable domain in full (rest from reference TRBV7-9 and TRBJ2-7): DTGVSQNPRHKITKRGQNVTFRCDPISEHNRLYWYRQTLGQGPEFLTYFQNEAQLEKSRLLSDRFSAERPKGSFSTLEIQRTEQGDSAMYLCASSAPGLPIEQYFGPGTRLTVT.

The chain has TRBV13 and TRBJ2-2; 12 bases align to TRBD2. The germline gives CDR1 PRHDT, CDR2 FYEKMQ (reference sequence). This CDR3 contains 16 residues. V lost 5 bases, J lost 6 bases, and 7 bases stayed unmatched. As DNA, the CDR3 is TGTGCCAGCAGCCGGACTAGCGGGATTATTTCCGGGGAGCTGTTTTTT. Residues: CASSRTSGIISGELFF.

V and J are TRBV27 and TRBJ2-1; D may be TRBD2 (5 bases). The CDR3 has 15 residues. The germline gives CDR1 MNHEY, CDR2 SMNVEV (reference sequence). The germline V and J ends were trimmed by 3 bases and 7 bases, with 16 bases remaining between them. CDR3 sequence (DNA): TGTGCCAGCAGTTTCATTGTCTCGACGGGGAATGAGCAGTTCTTC. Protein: CASSFIVSTGNEQFF.

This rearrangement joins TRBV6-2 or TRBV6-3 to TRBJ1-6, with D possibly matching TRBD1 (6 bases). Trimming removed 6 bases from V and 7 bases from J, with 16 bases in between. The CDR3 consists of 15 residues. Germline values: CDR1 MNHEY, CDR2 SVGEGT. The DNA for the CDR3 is TGTGCCAGCAGCCCACCTACAGGGACCAATTCACCCCTCCACTTT. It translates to CASSPPTGTNSPLHF.

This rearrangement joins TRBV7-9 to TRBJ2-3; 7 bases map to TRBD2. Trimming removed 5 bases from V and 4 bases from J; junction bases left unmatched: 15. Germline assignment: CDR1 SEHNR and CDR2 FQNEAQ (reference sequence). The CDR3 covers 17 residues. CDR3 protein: CASSGRRLARGADTQYF. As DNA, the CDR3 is TGTGCCAGCAGCGGACGGAGACTAGCACGAGGTGCAGATACGCAGTATTTT.

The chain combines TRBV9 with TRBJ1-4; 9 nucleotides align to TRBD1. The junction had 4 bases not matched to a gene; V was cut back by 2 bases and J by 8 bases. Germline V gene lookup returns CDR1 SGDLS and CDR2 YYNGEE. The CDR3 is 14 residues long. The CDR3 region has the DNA TGTGCCAGCAGCGTCGGGACAGGGAGGGAAAAACTGTTTTTT. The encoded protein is CASSVGTGREKLFF. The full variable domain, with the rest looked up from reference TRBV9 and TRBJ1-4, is DSGVTQTPKHLITATGQRVTLRCSPRSGDLSVYWYQQSLDQGLQFLIQYYNGEERAKGNILERFSAQQFPDLHSELNLSSLELGDSALYFCASSVGTGREKLFFGSGTQLSVL.

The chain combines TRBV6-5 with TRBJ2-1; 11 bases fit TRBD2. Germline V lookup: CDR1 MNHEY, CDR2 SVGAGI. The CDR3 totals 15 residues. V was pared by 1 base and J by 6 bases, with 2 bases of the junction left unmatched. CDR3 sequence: CASSYWGTSGNEQFF. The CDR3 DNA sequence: TGTGCCAGCAGTTACTGGGGGACTAGCGGCAATGAGCAGTTCTTC.